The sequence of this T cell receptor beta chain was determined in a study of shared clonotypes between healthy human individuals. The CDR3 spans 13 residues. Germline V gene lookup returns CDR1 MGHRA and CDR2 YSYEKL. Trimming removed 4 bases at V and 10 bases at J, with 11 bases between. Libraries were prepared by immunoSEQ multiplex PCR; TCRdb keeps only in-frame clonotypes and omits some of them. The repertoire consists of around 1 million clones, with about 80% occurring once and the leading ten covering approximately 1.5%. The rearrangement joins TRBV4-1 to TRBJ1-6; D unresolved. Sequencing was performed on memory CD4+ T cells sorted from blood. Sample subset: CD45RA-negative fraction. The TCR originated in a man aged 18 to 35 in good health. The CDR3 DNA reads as TGCGCCAGCAGCCCAAAAAACGGCTCACCCCTCCACTTT. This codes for CASSPKNGSPLHF.